These 14 T cell receptor beta chains originate from one sample sequenced in a study of T cells in localized non-small cell lung cancer. TCRdb's copy holds only in-frame clones and misses some; the assay was immunoSEQ multiplex PCR. The top ten clones hold more than 15% of a sample with around 20,000 clones, over 75% of them seen once. The material sequenced was PBMCs, taken before any cancer treatment. The source is a woman between 35 and 70 years old with stage II squamous cell lung carcinoma.

This clone is medium-sized by share. The V gene is TRBV6-1, the J gene TRBJ1-5; D unclear. Trimming pared 2 bases from V and 0 bases from J, leaving 14 bases between. CDR1 MNHNS and CDR2 SASEGT come from the germline V gene. The CDR3 length is 17 residues. The CDR3 loop reads CASSEKIAGHSNQPQHF. As DNA, the CDR3 is TGTGCCAGCAGTGAAAAAATTGCGGGCCATAGCAATCAGCCCCAGCATTTT.

In its sample, this clone was seen once. The genes are TRBV30 and TRBJ2-7; D remains ambiguous. CDR1 GTSNPN and CDR2 SVGIG come from the germline V gene (reference sequence). Trimming pared 1 base from V and 2 bases from J, leaving 3 bases between. The CDR3 consists of 11 residues. The CDR3 spells CAWSGTYEQYF. The CDR3 DNA is TGTGCCTGGAGTGGAACCTACGAGCAGTACTTC.

The genes are TRBV28 and TRBJ2-1; the match to TRBD2 covers 13 bases. This CDR3 has 15 amino acids. Per the germline V gene, CDR1 is MDHEN and CDR2 is SYDVKM. J gave up 6 bases and V 6 bases, and 5 bases lay outside the gene matches. This CDR3 reads CASSPGLAGVNEQFF. CDR3 nucleotide sequence: TGTGCCAGCAGCCCCGGACTAGCGGGAGTCAATGAGCAGTTCTTC.

This clone was found a few times. The V and J genes are TRBV28 and TRBJ2-3; D perhaps matches TRBD2 (6 bases). Per germline, CDR1 MDHEN and CDR2 SYDVKM. CDR3 length equals 16 residues. Trimming took 3 bases from V and 0 from J, leaving 13 bases between them. The CDR3: CASSFGSGLSTDTQYF. The CDR3 nucleotides read TGTGCCAGCAGTTTCGGGAGCGGGTTAAGCACAGATACGCAGTATTTT.

The J gene is TRBJ1-2, the V gene TRBV7-2, with 8 bases identical to TRBD1. Germline CDR1 SGHTA, CDR2 FQGNSA. The CDR3 consists of 14 residues. Trimming took 1 base from V and 3 from J; bases not matched to a gene: 1. CDR3 residues: CASSLDRGDYGYTF. In nucleotides, the CDR3 is TGTGCCAGCAGCTTAGACAGGGGGGACTATGGCTACACCTTC.

This sequence joins TRBV5-6 and TRBJ2-6, with D unresolved. The CDR3 length is 15 residues. Trimming shortened V by 3 bases and J by 3 bases, and 10 bases separated the two germline ends. In germline, CDR1 is SGHDT, CDR2 YYEEEE. The CDR3: CASSWIGVGANVLTF. The CDR3 coding sequence is TGTGCCAGCAGCTGGATTGGGGTTGGGGCCAACGTCCTGACTTTC.

This sequence joins TRBV4-3 and TRBJ1-5; the D gene is possibly TRBD1 (6 bases). The CDR3 has 15 residues. V was shortened by 2 bases and J by 3 bases, with 11 bases between the two germline ends. CDR1 is LGHNA, CDR2 YSLEER, per germline. The CDR3 loop is CASSQTNRVNQPQHF. The CDR3 bases are TGCGCCAGCAGCCAAACCAACAGGGTCAATCAGCCCCAGCATTTT.

The genes are TRBV5-6 and TRBJ2-7; TRBD2 matches 11 bases. Germline values: CDR1 SGHDT, CDR2 YYEEEE. V shed 2 bases, J shed 1 base, and the junction held 5 bases outside the gene matches. The CDR3 covers 16 residues. Written as DNA, the CDR3 is TGTGCCAGCAGCTTCACTAGCGGGAGCGGGTCCTACGAGCAGTACTTC. It encodes CASSFTSGSGSYEQYF.

V usage is TRBV6-6 and J usage is TRBJ2-7; weak D call: TRBD1 (5 bases). Germline V gives CDR1 MNHNY, CDR2 SVGAGI (reference sequence). The CDR3 loop spans 14 amino acids. The V end lost 7 bases, the J end lost 1 base, and 14 bases lay between the germline ends. The CDR3 sequence is CASNKRGLSYEQYF. The CDR3 region has the DNA TGTGCCAGCAACAAAAGGGGTTTGTCCTACGAGCAGTACTTC.

The V call is TRBV7-2, the J call TRBJ2-7; D is uncertain. The V and J ends lost 4 bases and 6 bases respectively, with 16 bases between them. Germline V lookup: CDR1 SGHTA, CDR2 FQGNSA. CDR3 length equals 14 residues. This CDR3 is CASSSSGLMGEQYF. The CDR3 nucleotides read TGTGCCAGCAGCTCCTCGGGCCTTATGGGCGAGCAGTACTTC.

V usage is TRBV5-1 and J usage is TRBJ1-1, with a weak D call TRBD1 (5 bases). Trimming cost V 5 bases and J 6 bases, with 17 bases left between them. The CDR3 consists of 14 residues. CDR1 and CDR2 (germline): SGHRS, YFSETQ. Written as DNA, the CDR3 is TGCGCCAGCAGGGAACAGGTGTCCGGCGCTGAAGCTTTCTTT. Its translation is CASREQVSGAEAFF.

The genes are TRBV5-1 and TRBJ2-7; 7 nucleotides agree with TRBD2. The germline CDR1 and CDR2 sequences are SGHRS and YFSETQ. With 4 bases clipped from V and 4 bases from J, the junction kept 23 bases outside the gene matches. The CDR3 spans 19 residues. The CDR3 region is CASSPRSSVGGPGRYEQYF. CDR3 sequence (DNA): TGCGCCAGCAGCCCCCGGTCTTCCGTGGGAGGGCCAGGGAGGTACGAGCAGTACTTC. Looking up the rest from reference TRBV5-1 and TRBJ2-7 gives the full variable domain: KAGVTQTPRYLIKTRGQQVTLSCSPISGHRSVSWYQQTPGQGLQFLFEYFSETQRNKGNFPGRFSGRQFSNSRSEMNVSTLELGDSALYLCASSPRSSVGGPGRYEQYFGPGTRLTVT.

The chain joins TRBV18 to TRBJ1-1, with D unresolved. The CDR3 contains 14 residues. V was cut by 0 bases and J by 7 bases, with 12 bases left in between. Per germline, CDR1 KGHSH and CDR2 LQKENI. This CDR3 reads CASSPPGRGDEAFF. CDR3 in DNA: TGTGCCAGCTCACCACCAGGGCGCGGGGATGAAGCTTTCTTT.

V is TRBV4-3 and J is TRBJ2-7, with unresolved D. CDR3 length: 16 amino acids. Trimming took 0 bases from V and 6 from J, leaving 18 bases between them. The V gene's germline CDR1 is LGHNA and CDR2 YSLEER. The CDR3 loop is CASSQDWLAGPSEQYF. The DNA for the CDR3 is TGCGCCAGCAGCCAAGATTGGTTGGCAGGCCCGTCCGAGCAGTACTTC.